Listed below are T cell receptor beta chains from one sample, sequenced in a study of blood T cell repertoires in COVID-19. Profiled with immunoSEQ multiplex PCR; TCRdb holds only in-frame clones, not every one. The sample comprises 90,000 or so clones, 80% to 90% of which are singletons, and 0.95% to 1.5% rests with the top ten. Sequenced: peripheral blood. The receptor source for this set is a man older than 75 with active or convalescent COVID-19. Each CDR3 is given with its conserved first and last residue. A D gene is named only where the DNA matches it firmly. For some rows the clone size is stated as once, few or many, or as a class when expanded; others skip it.

len | d_gene | j_gene | abundance | v_gene | CDR3aa | CDR3nt
17 | . | TRBJ2-2 | . | TRBV27 | CASSRATSRVSTGELFF | TGTGCCAGCAGCCGCGCCACTAGCAGAGTATCCACCGGGGAGCTGTTTTTT
15 | TRBD2 | TRBJ2-7 | . | TRBV9 | CASSVQAGGSYEQYF | TGTGCCAGCAGCGTCCAAGCGGGAGGGTCCTACGAGCAGTACTTC
16 | . | TRBJ2-7 | . | TRBV4-2 | CASSQDKAGLSYEQYF | TGTGCCAGCAGCCAAGATAAGGCGGGCCTCTCCTACGAGCAGTACTTC
12 | TRBD1 | TRBJ1-2 | once | TRBV19 | CASIGTAHNYTF | TGTGCCAGTATCGGGACAGCACACAACTACACCTTC
14 | TRBD1 | TRBJ1-1 | . | TRBV7-2 | CASSYTGTGNEAFF | TGTGCCAGCAGTTATACCGGGACAGGGAATGAAGCTTTCTTT
14 | . | TRBJ1-3 | . | TRBV19 | CASSITSSGNTIYF | TGTGCCAGTAGTATAACTAGCTCTGGAAACACCATATATTTT
15 | TRBD1 | TRBJ2-6 | . | TRBV6-5 | CASTLTGPNTDVLTF | TGTGCCAGCACTTTGACAGGGCCCAATACAGACGTCCTGACTTTC
11 | . | TRBJ2-1 | few | TRBV20-1 | CSAKSSHEQFF | TGCAGTGCTAAGAGTTCCCATGAGCAGTTCTTC
14 | . | TRBJ2-1 | few | TRBV25-1 | CASSSFNSYNEQFF | TGTGCCAGCAGTAGCTTTAATTCTTACAATGAGCAGTTCTTC
14 | . | TRBJ1-1 | . | TRBV6-6 | CASSYSEGDTEAFF | TGTGCCAGCAGTTACTCGGAGGGAGACACTGAAGCTTTCTTT
17 | . | TRBJ1-2 | once | TRBV4-3 | CASSQDLVRAPGHGYTF | TGCGCCAGCAGCCAAGATCTCGTGAGGGCCCCCGGGCATGGCTACACCTTC
13 | . | TRBJ1-1 | . | TRBV2 | CASRLLANTEAFF | TGTGCCAGCCGCCTCCTGGCGAACACTGAAGCTTTCTTT
18 | TRBD2 | TRBJ2-7 | . | TRBV7-9 | CASSFPGTSGSGSYEQYF | TGTGCCAGCAGCTTCCCCGGGACTAGCGGGAGCGGCTCCTACGAGCAGTACTTC
18 | . | TRBJ2-2 | . | TRBV7-3 | CASSLNSFGGGGTGELFF | TGTGCCAGCAGCCTTAATTCTTTTGGGGGAGGAGGCACCGGGGAGCTGTTTTTT
16 | . | TRBJ1-1 | . | TRBV5-4 | CASSLNRQRMNTEAFF | TGTGCCAGCAGCTTGAACAGACAAAGAATGAACACTGAAGCTTTCTTT
17 | TRBD1 | TRBJ1-1 | . | TRBV9 | CASSVAPGTGGPTEAFF | TGTGCCAGCAGCGTAGCTCCGGGGACAGGGGGTCCCACTGAAGCTTTCTTT
16 | TRBD2 | TRBJ2-7 | once | TRBV12-5 | CASGSGLAGGLSEQYF | TGTGCTAGTGGTAGTGGACTAGCGGGAGGTTTATCCGAGCAGTACTTC
13 | . | TRBJ2-5 | . | TRBV6-2/TRBV6-3 | CASSPELGKTQYF | TGTGCCAGCAGCCCCGAGCTGGGCAAGACCCAGTACTTC
17 | . | TRBJ2-7 | . | TRBV4-3 | CASSQRTGQSISYEQYF | TGCGCCAGCAGCCAAAGAACCGGACAGTCCATCTCCTACGAGCAGTACTTC
16 | TRBD1 | TRBJ2-1 | . | TRBV19 | CASSEGWNRGYNEQFF | TGTGCCAGTAGTGAGGGTTGGAACAGGGGGTACAATGAGCAGTTCTTC
15 | TRBD2 | TRBJ2-1 | once | TRBV2 | CASRNRTRLAREQFF | TGTGCCAGCAGGAACCGGACTAGATTGGCGAGGGAGCAGTTCTTC
13 | . | TRBJ2-1 | . | TRBV29-1 | CSVGRFQGYEQFF | TGCAGCGTGGGCCGATTTCAGGGCTATGAGCAGTTCTTC
12 | . | TRBJ2-7 | . | TRBV2 | CASSSQDYEQYF | TGTGCCAGCAGTTCGCAGGACTACGAGCAGTACTTC
16 | TRBD2 | TRBJ2-3 | . | TRBV12-5 | CASGWVAGASTDTQYF | TGTGCTAGTGGTTGGGTAGCGGGAGCGAGCACAGATACGCAGTATTTT
13 | . | TRBJ2-3 | . | TRBV12-3/TRBV12-4 | CASSPFFADTQYF | TGTGCCAGCAGTCCGTTTTTCGCAGATACGCAGTATTTT
16 | TRBD2 | TRBJ2-1 | . | TRBV19 | CASSIIGLAANNEQFF | TGTGCCAGTAGTATCATCGGACTAGCGGCAAACAATGAGCAGTTCTTC
15 | . | TRBJ2-5 | . | TRBV20-1 | CSGSNGLKEVETQYF | TGCAGTGGTAGTAACGGGCTTAAGGAGGTCGAGACCCAGTACTTC
19 | TRBD2 | TRBJ2-1 | once | TRBV4-3 | CASSPRQGWTSGLIDEQFF | TGCGCCAGCAGCCCTCGACAGGGGTGGACTAGCGGGTTAATCGATGAGCAGTTCTTC
17 | TRBD1 | TRBJ2-3 | . | TRBV7-9 | CASSFPPGQGARDTQYF | TGTGCCAGCAGCTTTCCACCGGGACAGGGCGCAAGGGATACGCAGTATTTT
16 | . | TRBJ1-6 | . | TRBV28 | CASSLGGGSYNSPLHF | TGTGCCAGCAGTTTAGGCGGGGGTTCCTATAATTCACCCCTCCACTTT
12 | TRBD1 | TRBJ1-2 | . | TRBV19 | CAGRTGRDGYTF | TGTGCCGGGAGGACAGGTCGAGATGGCTACACCTTC
15 | TRBD2 | TRBJ2-7 | . | TRBV7-9 | CASSYGTSGSYEQYF | TGTGCCAGCAGCTACGGGACTAGCGGGAGTTACGAGCAGTACTTC
13 | . | TRBJ2-1 | . | TRBV2 | CASSFSSYNEQFF | TGTGCCAGCTCGTTCAGCTCCTACAATGAGCAGTTCTTC
13 | . | TRBJ2-7 | . | TRBV30 | CAWSVGRRGEQYF | TGTGCCTGGAGTGTCGGACGCCGCGGGGAGCAGTACTTC
16 | . | TRBJ1-2 | . | TRBV19 | CASTPWPTVQAYGYTF | TGTGCCAGTACCCCTTGGCCGACAGTCCAAGCCTATGGCTACACCTTC
13 | . | TRBJ2-7 | few | TRBV6-2/TRBV6-3 | CASSSPRSYEQYF | TGTGCCAGCAGCTCCCCTCGTTCCTACGAGCAGTACTTC
14 | . | TRBJ2-7 | . | TRBV11-2 | CASSPRTDGYEQYF | TGTGCCAGCAGCCCGAGGACAGACGGGTACGAGCAGTACTTC
16 | TRBD1 | TRBJ2-5 | . | TRBV5-4 | CASSLLRDRGQETQYF | TGTGCCAGCAGCTTACTCCGGGACAGGGGGCAAGAGACCCAGTACTTC
15 | TRBD1 | TRBJ1-2 | . | TRBV3-1/TRBV3-2 | CASSHLDRGGFGYTF | TGTGCCAGCAGCCACCTGGACAGGGGCGGTTTTGGCTACACCTTC
15 | TRBD2 | TRBJ2-5 | . | TRBV4-3 | CASSQGAGLQETQYF | TGCGCCAGCAGCCAAGGAGCGGGGCTGCAAGAGACCCAGTACTTC
12 | . | TRBJ2-1 | . | TRBV29-1 | CSVDSGYNEQFF | TGCAGCGTTGATTCGGGATACAATGAGCAGTTCTTC
15 | TRBD2 | TRBJ2-2 | . | TRBV7-2 | CASSLYSGRNGELFF | TGTGCCAGCAGCTTATATAGCGGGAGAAACGGGGAGCTGTTTTTT
14 | . | TRBJ2-2 | . | TRBV9 | CASSVTGIAGELFF | TGTGCCAGCAGCGTAACAGGGATCGCCGGGGAGCTGTTTTTT
16 | TRBD2 | TRBJ2-1 | . | TRBV3-1/TRBV3-2 | CASSHRTSPDGNEQFF | TGTGCCAGCAGCCACCGGACTAGCCCAGATGGGAATGAGCAGTTCTTC
12 | . | TRBJ2-7 | . | TRBV12-5 | CASGPNTYEQYF | TGTGCTAGTGGTCCCAACACCTACGAGCAGTACTTC